These 30 T cell receptor beta chains were all obtained from the same sample, sequenced in a study of blood T cell repertoires in COVID-19. Clones were sequenced by immunoSEQ multiplex PCR, and TCRdb holds only the in-frame ones, with some missing. Of roughly 190,000 clones in the sample, 80% to 90% were seen once. What was sequenced was peripheral blood. All receptors come from a human donor in a cohort sampled during active COVID-19.

The chain recombines TRBV5-1 with TRBJ2-7; D perhaps matches TRBD2 (5 bases). In germline, CDR1 is SGHRS, CDR2 YFSETQ. V was trimmed by 2 bases and J by 6 bases, leaving 12 bases between them. This CDR3 spans 13 amino acids. CDR3 in DNA: TGCGCCAGCAGCTTAAGCCCGGGGTTCGAGCAGTACGTC. Translated, it gives CASSLSPGFEQYV.

This clone was picked up one time. The rearrangement links TRBV2 to TRBJ2-3; D not certain. Trimming took off 3 bases at V and 1 base at J, with 8 bases between the two ends. CDR1 and CDR2 (germline): SNHLY, FYNNEI. The CDR3 has 14 amino acids. DNA for the CDR3: TGTGCCAGCAGTGAGGGCACCCGCACAGATACGCAGTATTTT. It codes for CASSEGTRTDTQYF.

V usage is TRBV18 and J usage is TRBJ1-6; D might be TRBD1 (6 bases). The germline gives CDR1 KGHSH, CDR2 LQKENI. V gave up 2 bases and J gave up 5 bases, with 13 bases separating them. The CDR3 has 16 residues. CDR3 bases: TGTGCCAGCTCACCAGCGGGGGCTTACGATAATTCACCCCTCCACTTT. Protein product: CASSPAGAYDNSPLHF.

This clone appeared a single time. The chain employs TRBV27 and TRBJ2-7; 9 nucleotides line up with TRBD2. The junction had 12 bases not matched to a gene; V was cut back by 6 bases and J by 6 bases. The CDR3 is 15 amino acids. Germline V lookup: CDR1 MNHEY, CDR2 SMNVEV (reference sequence). DNA for the CDR3: TGTGCCAGCAGCAAGAGCGGGAGGCCCGCCGTCGAGCAGTACTTC. This encodes CASSKSGRPAVEQYF.

The chain uses TRBV6-4 and TRBJ1-2, with D perhaps matching TRBD1 (6 bases). V lost 2 bases to trimming and J lost 4 bases, with 11 bases between them. CDR1 is MRHNA, CDR2 SNTAGT, per germline. This CDR3 is 14 amino acids long. The CDR3 reads CASSDPRTAYGYTF. For the CDR3, the DNA is TGTGCCAGCAGTGACCCCAGGACAGCCTATGGCTACACCTTC.

This clone occurred once. This rearrangement joins TRBV2 to TRBJ2-7, with D possibly being TRBD2 (6 bases). With 3 bases removed from V and 4 bases from J, the gap between germline ends came to 10 bases. There are 13 residues in the CDR3. The germline CDR1 and CDR2 sequences are SNHLY and FYNNEI. The CDR3 sequence is CASSEEGIYEQYV. DNA for the CDR3: TGTGCCAGCAGTGAGGAGGGCATATACGAGCAGTACGTC.

This chain uses TRBV2 with TRBJ1-1, with D unresolved. Germline CDR1 is SNHLY and CDR2 is FYNNEI. The CDR3 extends over 15 amino acids. The V and J ends lost 0 bases and 3 bases respectively, with 11 bases between them. The CDR3 region has the DNA TGTGCCAGCAGTGAAGCGCTAGTGATGGACACTGAAGCTTTCTTT. Translating it yields CASSEALVMDTEAFF.

This clone was found a few times. J is TRBJ2-5 and V is TRBV18; 9 nucleotides line up with TRBD1. V was pared by 2 bases and J by 6 bases, with 4 bases of the junction left unmatched. The CDR3 length is 14 residues. Per the germline V gene, CDR1 is KGHSH and CDR2 is LQKENI. The CDR3 DNA reads TGTGCCAGCTCACCAGGGGACAGGGCACAGACCCAGTACTTC. Translation: CASSPGDRAQTQYF.

This clone was seen only a few times. The rearrangement joins TRBV7-9 to TRBJ2-3, with a weak D call TRBD2 (6 bases). The germline CDR1 and CDR2 sequences are SEHNR and FQNEAQ (reference sequence). This CDR3 region has 13 residues. The V gene lost 7 bases and the J gene lost 4 bases, with 12 bases spanning the gap. DNA for the CDR3: TGTGCCAGCACCTCCCCGGGGGCAGATACGCAGTATTTT. Translation: CASTSPGADTQYF.

The chain joins TRBV5-1 to TRBJ2-7; perhaps TRBD2 as D (6 bases). The germline V and J ends were trimmed by 0 bases and 0 bases, with 13 bases remaining between them. From germline, CDR1 is SGHRS and CDR2 YFSETQ. This CDR3 region has 16 residues. The CDR3 DNA is TGCGCCAGCAGCTTGGAACCGGGACTTGACTCCTACGAGCAGTACTTC. Amino acid sequence: CASSLEPGLDSYEQYF.

The genes are TRBV11-2 and TRBJ2-2; maybe TRBD1 (6 bases). V shed 6 bases and J shed 0 bases, with 17 bases lying between them. Looked up from germline, CDR1 is SGHAT and CDR2 is FQNNGV. The CDR3 runs to 17 residues. CDR3 sequence reads: CASRGGPGHSNTGELFF. The DNA of the CDR3 is TGTGCCAGCAGGGGTGGACCGGGACATTCGAACACCGGGGAGCTGTTTTTT. Supplemented by reference TRBV11-2 and TRBJ2-2, the full variable domain reads EAGVAQSPRYKIIEKRQSVAFWCNPISGHATLYWYQQILGQGPKLLIQFQNNGVVDDSQLPKDRFSAERLKGVDSTLKIQPAKLEDSAVYLCASRGGPGHSNTGELFFGEGSRLTVL.

The CDR3 sequence: CASSLEWTGGVVGEKLFF. CDR3 nucleotides: TGTGCCAGCAGCTTGGAATGGACAGGGGGCGTCGTCGGTGAAAAACTGTTTTTT. The V gene is TRBV5-6, the J gene TRBJ1-4, with 11 bases fitting TRBD1. The V gene end was trimmed by 0 bases and the J gene end by 7 bases; junction bases not matched to a gene: 11. Germline V gene data show CDR1 as SGHDT and CDR2 as YYEEEE. The CDR3 sequence is 18 residues long.

Notes on this clone: Other nucleotide sequences in the sample specify the same CDR3. The chain employs TRBV5-1 and TRBJ2-3, with 9 bases lining up with TRBD2. The CDR3 totals 15 residues. Losses at the gene ends were 0 bases for V and 1 base for J; bases not matched to a gene: 0. In germline, CDR1 is SGHRS, CDR2 YFSETQ. The CDR3 region has the DNA TGCGCCAGCAGCTTGGGACTAGCGGGCACAGATACGCAGTATTTT. This translates into CASSLGLAGTDTQYF.

This chain joins TRBV5-1 and TRBJ2-3; 7 bases are a match to TRBD1. Germline CDR1 and CDR2: SGHRS and YFSETQ. The junction had 1 base not matched to a gene; V was cut back by 2 bases and J by 4 bases. The CDR3 totals 13 residues. The CDR3, as DNA: TGCGCCAGCAGCTTAGGGGGCCCAGATACGCAGTATTTT. Its translation is CASSLGGPDTQYF.

The chain has TRBV30 and TRBJ1-6, with 7 bases lining up with TRBD1. Germline lookup yields CDR1 GTSNPN and CDR2 SVGIG (reference sequence). The CDR3 covers 14 residues. V dropped 4 bases and J dropped 7; count of bases not matched to a gene: 7. The CDR3 bases are TGTGCCTGGACCCCGGACAGGAACAATTCACCCCTCCACTTT. Encoded protein: CAWTPDRNNSPLHF.

This chain links TRBV18 with TRBJ1-3; D might be TRBD1 (5 bases). Germline CDR1 reads KGHSH; CDR2 reads LQKENI. V was cut by 3 bases and J by 0 bases, with 12 bases left in between. This CDR3 contains 16 residues. This CDR3 is CASSPGRGNSGNTIYF. The CDR3 coding sequence is TGTGCCAGCTCACCGGGTCGGGGGAACTCTGGAAACACCATATATTTT.

The V gene is TRBV7-2, the J gene TRBJ1-5; a possible D gene is TRBD1 (6 bases). Trimming cost V 5 bases and J 0 bases, with 17 bases left between them. The V gene's germline CDR1 is SGHTA and CDR2 FQGNSA. The CDR3 spans 17 residues. CDR3 DNA: TGTGCCAGCAGCCCAATAACAGGGTCCCATAGCAATCAGCCCCAGCATTTT. Translation: CASSPITGSHSNQPQHF.

The V call is TRBV5-5, the J call TRBJ2-7; D unresolved. Trimming took 4 bases from V and 1 from J, leaving 9 bases between them. In germline, CDR1 is SGHKS, CDR2 YYEKEE (reference sequence). CDR3 length: 13 amino acids. The CDR3 here is CASSQDTSYEQYV. The CDR3, as DNA: TGTGCCAGCAGCCAAGACACATCCTACGAGCAGTACGTC.

This clone was picked up one time. The rearrangement links TRBV3-1 (or the pseudogene TRBV3-2) to TRBJ2-7; no clear D gene. Germline values: CDR1 LGHDT, CDR2 YNNKEL (reference sequence). This CDR3 has 13 amino acids. Between the trimmed V and J ends, which lost 1 base and 4 bases, there was a span of 8 bases. The DNA of the CDR3 is TGTGCCAGCAGCCAAGTTCTCGGGTACGAGCAGTACTTC. It is translated as CASSQVLGYEQYF.

V is TRBV5-8 and J is TRBJ2-5; D is uncertain. Trimming removed 6 bases at V and 5 bases at J, with 11 bases between. CDR3 length: 12 amino acids. CDR1 is SGHTS and CDR2 is YDEGEE in the germline V gene. CDR3 protein: CASNRVVETQYF. The DNA of the CDR3 is TGTGCCAGCAACCGGGTTGTGGAGACCCAGTACTTC.

This clone has just one count. The chain joins TRBV7-8 to TRBJ2-7; D may be TRBD2 (5 bases). Germline CDR1 and CDR2: SGHVS and FQNEAQ. V shed 1 base and J shed 6 bases, with 7 bases lying between them. This CDR3 spans 12 amino acids. The CDR3 spells CASSLEGAEQYF. The DNA of the CDR3 is TGTGCCAGCAGCTTAGAGGGAGCCGAGCAGTACTTC.

This chain connects TRBV10-3 to TRBJ2-7; D is perhaps TRBD2 (5 bases). Trimming took off 0 bases at V and 7 bases at J, with 10 bases between the two ends. CDR3 length equals 13 residues. Germline V gene data show CDR1 as ENHRY and CDR2 as SYGVKD. In DNA form, the CDR3 reads TGTGCCATCAGTGAGTCGAGGGTAGGGGAGCAGTACTTC. It encodes CAISESRVGEQYF.

This clone was seen once. The genes are TRBV28 and TRBJ1-1; D remains ambiguous. The CDR3 length is 15 residues. The ends were cut back, 7 bases at V and 4 bases at J, with 19 bases in the middle. Germline assignment: CDR1 MDHEN and CDR2 SYDVKM. DNA of the CDR3: TGTGCCAGCATTATTAGGAGGAGGGAGGGCACTGAAGCTTTCTTT. It encodes CASIIRRREGTEAFF.

The genes are TRBV14 and TRBJ2-1; 9 bases are a match to TRBD1. Per germline, CDR1 SGHDN and CDR2 FVKESK. The CDR3 is 21 residues long. V shed 4 bases and J 0 bases; nucleotides not matched to a gene: 19. For the CDR3, the DNA is TGTGCCAGCAGCCCTCGGGGACAGGGTTGGGTGCAGCGGAGCTCCTACAATGAGCAGTTCTTC. This translates into CASSPRGQGWVQRSSYNEQFF. Based on the CDR3 plus reference TRBV14 and TRBJ2-1, the full variable domain is EAGVTQFPSHSVIEKGQTVTLRCDPISGHDNLYWYRRVMGKEIKFLLHFVKESKQDESGMPNNRFLAERTGGTYSTLKVQPAELEDSGVYFCASSPRGQGWVQRSSYNEQFFGPGTRLTVL.

The chain employs TRBV7-3 and TRBJ2-3, with D tentatively TRBD1 (7 bases). V was pared by 3 bases and J by 4 bases, with 11 bases between. Germline assignment: CDR1 SGHTA and CDR2 FQGTGA. The CDR3 contains 14 residues. CDR3 nucleotide sequence: TGTGCCAGCAGCTTGGAGGGGGCCCCAGATACGCAGTATTTT. Translated: CASSLEGAPDTQYF.

CDR3 region: CASSAAASSPGELFF. The CDR3 DNA sequence: TGTGCCAGCAGCGCCGCAGCTAGTAGCCCCGGGGAGCTGTTTTTT. This rearrangement joins TRBV9 to TRBJ2-2; no reliable D call. The CDR3 consists of 15 residues. Trimming left V 3 bases short and J 6 bases short, with 15 bases between. Looked up from germline, CDR1 is SGDLS and CDR2 is YYNGEE.

This chain connects TRBV30 to TRBJ2-2; D ambiguous. Trimming cost V 7 bases and J 7 bases, with 16 bases left between them. The CDR3 covers 13 residues. Germline V gives CDR1 GTSNPN, CDR2 SVGIG (reference sequence). The CDR3 reads CAYQRYSGGELFF. CDR3 nucleotide sequence: TGTGCCTATCAGAGGTATTCGGGCGGGGAGCTGTTTTTT.

This clone was counted a few times. The V call is TRBV24-1, the J call TRBJ2-2; D unclear. The ends were cut back, 4 bases at V and 4 bases at J, with 9 bases in the middle. This CDR3 region has 14 residues. Germline loops: CDR1 KGHDR, CDR2 SFDVKD. The CDR3 DNA is TGTGCCACCAGTGACCCACGGAGCACCGGGGAGCTGTTTTTT. It specifies CATSDPRSTGELFF.

The V call is TRBV2, the J call TRBJ2-7; D may be TRBD2 (7 bases). CDR3 length: 14 residues. Trimming cost V 7 bases and J 4 bases, with 17 bases left between them. Germline V gene data show CDR1 as SNHLY and CDR2 as FYNNEI. This CDR3 is CASTEGGGSYEQYF. The CDR3 region has the DNA TGTGCCAGCACCGAAGGGGGAGGGTCGTACGAGCAGTACTTC.

In its sample, this clone ranks as medium-sized (0.01 to 0.1%). This rearrangement joins TRBV4-1 to TRBJ2-3; TRBD2 is a possible D gene (6 bases). CDR1 and CDR2 (germline): MGHRA, YSYEKL. Trimming shortened V by 3 bases and J by 0 bases, and 25 bases separated the two germline ends. The CDR3 consists of 20 residues. CDR3 sequence: CASSHYLGEDPGTSTDTQYF. In nucleotides, the CDR3 is TGCGCCAGCAGCCATTATTTAGGGGAAGATCCCGGGACTAGCACAGATACGCAGTATTTT.